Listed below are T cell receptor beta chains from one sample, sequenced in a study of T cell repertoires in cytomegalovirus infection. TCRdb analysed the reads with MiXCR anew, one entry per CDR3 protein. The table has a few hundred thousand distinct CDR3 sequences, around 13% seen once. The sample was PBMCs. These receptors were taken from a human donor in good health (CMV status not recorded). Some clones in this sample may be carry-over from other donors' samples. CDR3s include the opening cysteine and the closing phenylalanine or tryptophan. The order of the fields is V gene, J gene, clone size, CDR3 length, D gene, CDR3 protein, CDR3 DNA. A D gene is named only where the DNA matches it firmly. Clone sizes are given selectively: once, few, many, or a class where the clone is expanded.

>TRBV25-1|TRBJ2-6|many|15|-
CASSEPRSGANVLTF
TGTGCCAGCAGTGAACCCAGGTCTGGGGCCAACGTCCTGACTTTC
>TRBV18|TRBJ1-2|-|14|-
CASSPTGSYYGYTF
TGTGCCAGCTCCCCAACTGGGAGCTACTATGGCTACACCTTC
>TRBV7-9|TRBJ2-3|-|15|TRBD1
CASSLWDRSTDTQYF
TGTGCCAGCAGCTTATGGGACAGGAGCACAGATACGCAGTATTTT
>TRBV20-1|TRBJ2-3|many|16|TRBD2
CSARHLAGGETDTQYF
TGCAGTGCCCGGCATCTGGCGGGAGGGGAGACAGATACGCAGTATTTT
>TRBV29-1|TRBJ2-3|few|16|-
CSVRAALVGSTDTQYF
TGCAGCGTTCGGGCCGCACTAGTCGGGAGCACAGATACGCAGTATTTT
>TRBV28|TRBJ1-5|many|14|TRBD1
CASSLAQGRQPQHF
TGTGCCAGCAGTTTAGCACAGGGGAGACAGCCCCAGCATTTT
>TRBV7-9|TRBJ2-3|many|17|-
CASSYDRWTASTDTQYF
TGTGCCAGCAGCTACGACAGGTGGACCGCTAGCACAGATACGCAGTATTTT
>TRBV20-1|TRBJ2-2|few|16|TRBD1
CSARTPGTGNTGELFF
TGCAGTGCTAGGACGCCCGGGACAGGGAACACCGGGGAGCTGTTTTTT
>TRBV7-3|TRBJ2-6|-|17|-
CASTKEGVRSGANVLTF
TGTGCCAGCACCAAAGAAGGAGTTCGCTCTGGGGCCAACGTCCTGACTTTC
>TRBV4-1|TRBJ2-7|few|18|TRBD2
CASSPYDSGTRISYEQYF
TGCGCCAGCAGCCCATACGATTCCGGGACTAGAATCTCCTACGAGCAGTACTTC
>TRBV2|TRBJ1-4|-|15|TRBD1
CASSELGQGQEKLFF
TGTGCCAGCAGTGAATTGGGACAGGGCCAGGAAAAACTGTTTTTT
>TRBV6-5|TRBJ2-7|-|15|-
CASSYQGGTSYEQYF
TGTGCCAGCAGTTACCAGGGGGGCACATCCTACGAGCAGTACTTC
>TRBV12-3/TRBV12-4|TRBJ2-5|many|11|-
CASSSSGTQYF
TGTGCCAGCAGTTCATCCGGGACCCAGTACTTC
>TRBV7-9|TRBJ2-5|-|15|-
CASSSGDLSLVTQYF
TGTGCCAGCAGCTCGGGTGACTTATCCCTAGTGACCCAGTACTTC
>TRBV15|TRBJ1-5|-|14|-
CATSRDRGFSAQHF
TGTGCCACCAGCAGAGACAGGGGCTTCTCGGCCCAGCATTTT
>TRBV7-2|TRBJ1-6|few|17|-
CASSSSRGMEYNSPLHF
TGTGCCAGCAGCTCGAGTAGGGGCATGGAGTATAATTCACCCCTCCACTTT
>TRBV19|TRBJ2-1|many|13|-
CASSIGVYNEQFF
TGTGCCAGTAGTATAGGGGTCTACAATGAGCAGTTCTTC
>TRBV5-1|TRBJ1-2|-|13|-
CASSLTGTSGYTF
TGCGCCAGCAGCTTGACCGGGACGAGTGGCTACACCTTC
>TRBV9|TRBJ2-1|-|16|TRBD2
CASSVVSSGRHNEQFF
TGTGCCAGCAGCGTAGTATCTAGCGGGAGGCACAATGAGCAGTTCTTC
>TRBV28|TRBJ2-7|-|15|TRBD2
CASSFGTSGSGEQYF
TGTGCCAGCAGTTTCGGAACTAGCGGGAGTGGCGAGCAGTACTTC
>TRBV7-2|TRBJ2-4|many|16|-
CASSSAPFGSKNIQYF
TGTGCCAGCAGCTCGGCCCCCTTTGGGAGCAAAAACATTCAGTACTTC
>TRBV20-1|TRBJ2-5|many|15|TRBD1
CSARALDRSLQTQYF
TGCAGTGCTAGAGCCCTGGACAGGTCCCTACAGACCCAGTACTTC
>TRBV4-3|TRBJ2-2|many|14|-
CASRRAENTGELFF
TGCGCCAGCAGAAGGGCGGAGAACACCGGGGAGCTGTTTTTT
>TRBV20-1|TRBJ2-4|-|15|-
CSARDRELAKNIQYF
TGCAGTGCTAGAGATCGGGAACTAGCCAAAAACATTCAGTACTTC
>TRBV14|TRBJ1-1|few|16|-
CASSTRQVLWNTEAFF
TGTGCCAGCAGCACCCGACAGGTCTTGTGGAACACTGAAGCTTTCTTT
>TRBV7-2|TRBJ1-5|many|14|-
CASSLTGGNQPQHF
TGTGCCAGCAGCTTAACGGGGGGCAATCAGCCCCAGCATTTT
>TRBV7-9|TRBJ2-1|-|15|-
CASSLPESSYNEQFF
TGTGCCAGCAGCTTACCGGAGAGCTCCTACAATGAGCAGTTCTTC
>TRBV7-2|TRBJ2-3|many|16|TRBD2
CASSWGSSGSTDTQYF
TGTGCCAGCAGCTGGGGTAGTAGCGGGAGCACAGATACGCAGTATTTT
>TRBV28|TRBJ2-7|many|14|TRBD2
CASKASGRTYEQYF
TGTGCCAGCAAGGCTAGCGGGAGGACCTACGAGCAGTACTTC
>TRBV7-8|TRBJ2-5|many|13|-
CASSLSVEETQYF
TGTGCCAGCAGCTTATCAGTTGAGGAGACCCAGTACTTC
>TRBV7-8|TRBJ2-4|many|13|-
CASSPSTGFIQYF
TGTGCCAGCAGCCCCTCCACAGGTTTCATTCAGTACTTC
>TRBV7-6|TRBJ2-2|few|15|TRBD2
CASGSIAGGTGELFF
TGTGCCAGCGGATCAATAGCGGGAGGCACCGGGGAGCTGTTTTTT
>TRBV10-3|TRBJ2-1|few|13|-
CAIGVGAYNEQFF
TGTGCCATCGGAGTGGGAGCCTACAATGAGCAGTTCTTC
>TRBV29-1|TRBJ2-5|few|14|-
CSVEGATLFETQYF
TGCAGCGTTGAAGGGGCTACCCTCTTTGAGACCCAGTACTTC
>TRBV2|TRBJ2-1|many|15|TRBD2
CASEEGGLGSNEQFF
TGTGCCAGCGAGGAGGGGGGACTAGGTTCCAATGAGCAGTTCTTC
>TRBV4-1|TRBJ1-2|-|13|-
CASSPGTGWGYTF
TGCGCCAGCAGCCCCGGGACGGGTTGGGGCTACACCTTC